Ten or more counts support the clone carrying this T cell receptor (beta chain). Antigen specificity is unknown. The data were obtained in a study of metastatic and nonmetastatic thyroid tumors. About the study: Malignant and benign thyroid patients had repertoires compared in peripheral blood and tumor or nodule tissue.

Study conclusions and caveats: Versus benign nodules, malignant thyroid tumors reportedly had significantly higher TCR beta diversity, in blood and tumor.

Using MiXCR, TCRdb re-called clones from the PCR reads. The table records tens of thousands of clones, less than 15% of them present only once. Germline CDR1 and CDR2: ENHRY and SYGVKD. Trimming at V came to 11 bases and at J to 3 bases, leaving 6 bases not matched to a gene. The CDR3 consists of 13 residues. No patient received treatment before thyroid surgery. The sequencing sample was made of blood. The clonotype was recovered from a female donor with papillary thyroid cancer or a benign thyroid nodule (not recorded which). Some clones in this sample may be carry-over from other donors' samples. The chain is built from TRBV10-3 and TRBJ2-7, with 11 bases aligning to TRBD2. The CDR3 nucleotides read TGTGCCGTAGCGGGAGGGTTGGGCTACGAGCAGTACTTC. It specifies CAVAGGLGYEQYF.